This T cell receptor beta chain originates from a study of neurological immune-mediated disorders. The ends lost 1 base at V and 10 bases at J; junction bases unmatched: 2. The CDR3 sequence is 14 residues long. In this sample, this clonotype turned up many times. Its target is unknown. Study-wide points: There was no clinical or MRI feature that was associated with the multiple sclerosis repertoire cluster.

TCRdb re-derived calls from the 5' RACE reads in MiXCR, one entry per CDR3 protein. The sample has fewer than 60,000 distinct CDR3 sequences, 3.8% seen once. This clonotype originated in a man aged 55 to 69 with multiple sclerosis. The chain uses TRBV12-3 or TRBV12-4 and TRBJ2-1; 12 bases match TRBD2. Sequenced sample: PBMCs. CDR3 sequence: CASSLGLAGDEQFF. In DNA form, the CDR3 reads TGTGCCAGCAGTTTAGGACTAGCGGGAGACGAGCAGTTCTTC.